Presented here are 29 T cell receptor beta chains from one specimen sequenced in a study of PD-L1 blockade in urothelial cancer. The method was immunoSEQ multiplex PCR; TCRdb's version includes in-frame clones alone and lacks a portion of them. Here the sample spans some 84,000 clones, roughly 90% being singletons. The sequences come from PBMCs, collected around atezolizumab (anti-PD-L1) treatment. The receptors were sampled from a woman in her 70s with urothelial cancer.

This CDR3 is CSATPGYSYEQYF. The CDR3 DNA reads as TGCAGCGCGACACCAGGGTACTCCTACGAGCAGTACTTC. This chain joins TRBV29-1 and TRBJ2-7; possibly TRBD1 for D (5 bases). Trimming left V 7 bases short and J 0 bases short, with 13 bases between. The CDR3 loop spans 13 amino acids. Germline lookup yields CDR1 SQVTM and CDR2 ANQGSEA.

CDR3 bases: TGTGCCAGTAGGGACAGGGGGAGGACGAGCAATCAGCCCCAGCATTTT. Its protein product is CASRDRGRTSNQPQHF. The chain joins TRBV19 to TRBJ1-5; 10 bases match TRBD1. This CDR3 is built from 16 residues. Germline V gene sequence: CDR1 LNHDA, CDR2 SQIVND (reference sequence). V was clipped by 6 bases and J by 1 base; unmatched bases: 6.

The chain carries TRBV11-2 and TRBJ2-5, with D possibly matching TRBD2 (6 bases). Germline V CDR1 and CDR2: SGHAT, FQNNGV. Trimming cost V 1 base and J 4 bases, with 16 bases left between them. The CDR3 sequence is 16 residues long. The CDR3, as DNA: TGTGCCAGCAGCTTAGTAGTCGGGAGCCCGGTAGAGACCCAGTACTTC. Translation: CASSLVVGSPVETQYF.

The chain combines TRBV7-9 with TRBJ2-7; 10 bases agree with TRBD1. V lost 5 bases to trimming and J lost 2 bases; unmatched junction nucleotides: 3. Per germline, CDR1 SEHNR and CDR2 FQNEAQ (reference sequence). CDR3 length: 14 residues. The CDR3: CASSNGQGAYEQYF. For the CDR3, the DNA is TGTGCCAGCAGCAACGGACAGGGGGCCTACGAGCAGTACTTC.

The rearrangement joins TRBV6-1 to TRBJ1-5, with 7 bases fitting TRBD1. V dropped 9 bases and J dropped 5; count of bases not matched to a gene: 7. CDR3 size: 13 residues. Germline loops: CDR1 MNHNS, CDR2 SASEGT. The CDR3 sequence is CASAPGQDQPQHF. The CDR3 DNA is TGTGCCAGTGCCCCCGGACAGGATCAGCCCCAGCATTTT.

The CDR3 DNA is TGCGCCAGCAGCTTGGTAGGGGCAGAGACCCAGTACTTC. Its protein product is CASSLVGAETQYF. The chain links TRBV5-1 to TRBJ2-5, with D possibly matching TRBD1 (5 bases). This CDR3 region has 13 residues. Germline CDR1 reads SGHRS; CDR2 reads YFSETQ. V lost 0 bases to trimming and J lost 4 bases, with 7 bases between them.

The chain carries TRBV2 and TRBJ2-1, with 8 bases aligning to TRBD2. The CDR3 is made up of 17 amino acids. The V gene end was trimmed by 2 bases and the J gene end by 2 bases; junction bases not matched to a gene: 8. CDR1 and CDR2 (germline): SNHLY, FYNNEI. The CDR3 protein is CASSEFVSGGPYNEQFF. CDR3 nucleotides: TGTGCCAGCAGTGAATTCGTAAGCGGGGGCCCCTACAATGAGCAGTTCTTC. The entire variable domain, with the rest obtained from reference TRBV2 and TRBJ2-1, is as follows: EPEVTQTPSHQVTQMGQEVILRCVPISNHLYFYWYRQILGQKVEFLVSFYNNEISEKSEIFDDQFSVERPDGSNFTLKIRSTKLEDSAMYFCASSEFVSGGPYNEQFFGPGTRLTVL.

This chain joins TRBV4-1 and TRBJ2-7; 7 bases are shared with TRBD2. The CDR3 runs 14 residues. CDR1 and CDR2 from the germline V gene are MGHRA and YSYEKL. V shed 1 base, J shed 2 bases, and the junction held 2 bases outside the gene matches. The CDR3 region has the DNA TGCGCCAGCAGCCAAGCAGGGACTACCTACGAGCAGTACTTC. This encodes CASSQAGTTYEQYF.

The genes are TRBV5-1 and TRBJ1-1; D is possibly TRBD1 (6 bases). This CDR3 has 14 residues. V was clipped by 5 bases and J by 3 bases, with 14 bases between them. Per germline, CDR1 SGHRS and CDR2 YFSETQ. CDR3: CASRFDRTDTEAFF. CDR3 in DNA: TGCGCCAGCAGGTTCGACAGGACCGACACTGAAGCTTTCTTT.

CDR3 in DNA: TGTGCCAGTAGTCTGTCAGGGGTTGCGGAGGAGCAGTTCTTC. The encoded protein is CASSLSGVAEEQFF. This sequence joins TRBV19 and TRBJ2-1; a possible D gene is TRBD1 (6 bases). The CDR3 consists of 14 residues. Germline lookup yields CDR1 LNHDA and CDR2 SQIVND (reference sequence). The germline V and J ends were trimmed by 5 bases and 10 bases, with 18 bases remaining between them.

This clone was detected only a few times. DNA for the CDR3: TGTGCCAGCAGCGTCGCGGGGAGCGGCGAGACCCAGTACTTC. It codes for CASSVAGSGETQYF. This sequence joins TRBV9 and TRBJ2-5; possible D gene TRBD2, 6 bases. Germline V CDR1 and CDR2: SGDLS, YYNGEE. Trimming took 2 bases from V and 5 from J, leaving 13 bases between them. This CDR3 has 14 amino acids.

The chain is built from TRBV28 and TRBJ2-7, with 7 positions matching TRBD1. Trimming at V came to 2 bases and at J to 2 bases, leaving 6 bases not matched to a gene. The CDR3 runs 15 residues. Germline lookup yields CDR1 MDHEN and CDR2 SYDVKM. As DNA, the CDR3 is TGTGCCAGCAGTTTAGCTAGGACAGGTCCCTACGAGCAGTACTTC. This sequence encodes CASSLARTGPYEQYF.

V gene TRBV19 combines with J gene TRBJ2-7; TRBD1 aligns across 12 bases. After removal of 6 bases from V and 7 bases from J, the junction contained 4 bases not matched to a gene. Germline CDR1 is LNHDA and CDR2 is SQIVND (reference sequence). CDR3 length equals 13 residues. The CDR3 DNA is TGTGCCAGTAGGGGACAGGGGGCGCGTGAGCAGTACTTC. This gives the protein CASRGQGAREQYF.

The genes are TRBV4-2 and TRBJ2-1; D unresolved. The CDR3 is 14 amino acids. Germline values: CDR1 LGHNA, CDR2 YNFKEQ. Trimming pared 0 bases from V and 4 bases from J, leaving 7 bases between. This CDR3 reads CASSQDSVYNEQFF. The CDR3 DNA sequence: TGTGCCAGCAGCCAAGATTCCGTTTACAATGAGCAGTTCTTC.

This sequence joins TRBV9 and TRBJ1-2; 8 bases match TRBD1. V was clipped by 0 bases and J by 3 bases; unmatched bases: 4. The CDR3 runs 15 residues. CDR1 and CDR2 (germline): SGDLS, YYNGEE. CDR3 residues: CASSVDPGGDYGYTF. CDR3 coding DNA: TGTGCCAGCAGCGTAGACCCAGGGGGCGACTATGGCTACACCTTC.

The chain combines TRBV6-6 with TRBJ2-7; 9 bases map to TRBD1. The CDR3 is made up of 14 amino acids. The germline V gene has CDR1 MNHNY and CDR2 SVGAGI (reference sequence). V lost 6 bases and J lost 7; bases outside the gene matches: 10. The chain's CDR3 is CASSGWDRAWEQYF. In DNA form, the CDR3 reads TGTGCCAGCAGCGGCTGGGACAGGGCCTGGGAGCAGTACTTC.

The chain is built from TRBV2 and TRBJ2-7, with 15 bases fitting TRBD2. Germline lookup yields CDR1 SNHLY and CDR2 FYNNEI. This CDR3 region has 16 residues. With 7 bases clipped from V and 7 bases from J, the junction kept 11 bases outside the gene matches. CDR3: CASTRTSGRAKDEQYF. Here the CDR3 DNA reads TGTGCCAGCACCCGGACTAGCGGGAGGGCTAAGGATGAGCAGTACTTC.

The rearrangement links TRBV7-8 to TRBJ1-4; TRBD1 aligns across 8 bases. Trimming at V came to 4 bases and at J to 5 bases, leaving 12 bases not matched to a gene. The CDR3 totals 17 residues. Looked up from germline, CDR1 is SGHVS and CDR2 is FQNEAQ. The DNA of the CDR3 is TGTGCCAGCAGCTCGCCCGCGTGGGACAGGAGAAATGAAAAACTGTTTTTT. The encoded protein is CASSSPAWDRRNEKLFF.

The chain links TRBV7-2 to TRBJ2-1, with D perhaps matching TRBD2 (7 bases). CDR1 and CDR2 from the germline V gene are SGHTA and FQGNSA. With 4 bases removed from V and 3 bases from J, the gap between germline ends came to 16 bases. The CDR3 consists of 16 residues. The CDR3 coding sequence is TGTGCCAGCAGCTCCATAGGGGGGGACCGCTACAATGAGCAGTTCTTC. It encodes CASSSIGGDRYNEQFF. The whole variable domain, remainder taken from reference TRBV7-2 and TRBJ2-1, is GAGVSQSPSNKVTEKGKDVELRCDPISGHTALYWYRQSLGQGLEFLIYFQGNSAPDKSGLPSDRFSAERTGGSVSTLTIQRTQQEDSAVYLCASSSIGGDRYNEQFFGPGTRLTVL.

The chain has TRBV6-1 and TRBJ2-7; TRBD2 agrees at 9 bases. Per the germline V gene, CDR1 is MNHNS and CDR2 is SASEGT. The CDR3 runs 17 residues. Trimming removed 1 base from V and 2 bases from J; junction bases left unmatched: 9. In nucleotides, the CDR3 is TGTGCCAGCAGTGAAGTAGGGGCTAGCGGGATTGCCTACGAGCAGTACTTC. It specifies CASSEVGASGIAYEQYF.

V usage is TRBV6-1 and J usage is TRBJ1-2; the match to TRBD1 covers 7 bases. Germline loops: CDR1 MNHNS, CDR2 SASEGT. The CDR3 has 13 amino acids. The J segment lost 5 bases and the V segment lost 4 bases, leaving 4 bases of the junction unmatched. CDR3 in amino acids: CASSGGTDYGYTF. CDR3 coding DNA: TGTGCCAGCAGTGGAGGGACAGATTATGGCTACACCTTC.

This chain links TRBV18 with TRBJ2-2, with D possibly TRBD1 on 6 matching bases. In germline, CDR1 is KGHSH, CDR2 LQKENI. The length of the CDR3 is 15 residues. With 3 bases removed from V and 1 base from J, the gap between germline ends came to 9 bases. The CDR3 spells CASSPWTENTGELFF. CDR3 nucleotides: TGTGCCAGCTCACCTTGGACAGAGAACACCGGGGAGCTGTTTTTT.

The genes are TRBV4-1 and TRBJ2-1, with TRBD1 matching over 8 bases. Germline loops: CDR1 MGHRA, CDR2 YSYEKL. J was trimmed by 3 bases and V by 2 bases; bases with no gene match: 3. The CDR3 has 15 residues. CDR3 protein: CASSQTGGDYNEQFF. In DNA, the CDR3 is TGCGCCAGCAGCCAAACAGGGGGAGACTACAATGAGCAGTTCTTC.

V usage is TRBV10-3 and J usage is TRBJ1-1; maybe TRBD1 (5 bases). The CDR3 covers 14 residues. The germline V and J ends were trimmed by 3 bases and 4 bases, with 12 bases remaining between them. Germline CDR1 is ENHRY and CDR2 is SYGVKD. CDR3 residues: CAISDLRVSTEAFF. The DNA of the CDR3 is TGTGCCATCAGTGACCTCAGGGTGTCCACTGAAGCTTTCTTT.

Only one count was recorded for this clone. The rearrangement joins TRBV7-6 to TRBJ2-7; 12 bases are a match to TRBD2. Germline CDR1 and CDR2: SGHVS and FNYEAQ. CDR3 length: 13 amino acids. With 0 bases clipped from V and 10 bases from J, the junction kept 1 base outside the gene matches. The DNA of the CDR3 is TGTGCCAGCAGCTTAGCGGGACTAGCGGGCCAGTACTTC. The encoded protein is CASSLAGLAGQYF.

A single count supports this clone. This chain uses TRBV2 with TRBJ2-1; weak D call: TRBD1 (6 bases). Trimming stripped 7 bases from V and 4 bases from J, with 14 bases between. CDR1 SNHLY and CDR2 FYNNEI come from the germline V gene. There are 14 residues in the CDR3. The CDR3 DNA sequence: TGTGCCAGCATCCCCCCCAGGGGATACAATGAGCAGTTCTTC. The encoded protein is CASIPPRGYNEQFF.

J is TRBJ1-2 and V is TRBV4-1; 9 bases map to TRBD1. Per the germline V gene, CDR1 is MGHRA and CDR2 is YSYEKL. V dropped 1 base and J dropped 4; count of bases not matched to a gene: 7. The CDR3 has 16 residues. The CDR3 loop is CASSQAGGTGSYGYTF. The DNA for the CDR3 is TGCGCCAGCAGCCAAGCGGGGGGGACAGGGAGCTATGGCTACACCTTC.

The chain recombines TRBV2 with TRBJ2-1, with 9 bases lining up with TRBD2. CDR3 size: 15 residues. J was trimmed by 3 bases and V by 3 bases; bases with no gene match: 3. Germline lookup yields CDR1 SNHLY and CDR2 FYNNEI. The CDR3 region has the DNA TGTGCCAGCAGTGAGGCGCGGGGGGGCTACAATGAGCAGTTCTTC. Residues: CASSEARGGYNEQFF.

CDR3 sequence (DNA): TGCAGCGCCGGACAGATTGACCCGAACACCGGGGAGCTGTTTTTT. Residues: CSAGQIDPNTGELFF. The V call is TRBV29-1, the J call TRBJ2-2, with D possibly TRBD1 on 6 matching bases. V was shortened by 7 bases and J by 0 bases, with 15 bases between the two germline ends. CDR1 and CDR2 from the germline V gene are SQVTM and ANQGSEA. The CDR3 has 15 amino acids.